Shown below are 5 T cell receptor beta chains from a single sample sequenced in a study of T cell responses to AZD1222 COVID-19 vaccine. Clones were read by immunoSEQ multiplex PCR, and TCRdb kept only the in-frame ones, dropping some. The data show roughly 150,000 clones, roughly nine tenths seen once. The source material was peripheral blood, sampled 28 days after the second AZD1222 dose. The receptors come from an adult who received the AZD1222 COVID-19 vaccine.

V gene TRBV19 combines with J gene TRBJ2-1, with unresolved D. Trimming cost V 1 base and J 7 bases, with 8 bases left between them. CDR3 length: 13 residues. CDR1 and CDR2 from the germline V gene are LNHDA and SQIVND (reference sequence). The CDR3 nucleotides read TGTGCCAGTAGTATAGGTTCGGGTAATGAGCAGTTCTTC. It yields the protein CASSIGSGNEQFF.

This clone showed up just a few times. The CDR3 loop is CASSREWGEQYF. The CDR3 DNA reads as TGTGCCAGCAGCCGTGAGTGGGGCGAGCAGTACTTC. The rearrangement links TRBV2 to TRBJ2-7; D unresolved. The CDR3 is 12 amino acids. The V end lost 6 bases, the J end lost 6 bases, and 12 bases lay between the germline ends. CDR1 SNHLY and CDR2 FYNNEI come from the germline V gene.

The chain recombines TRBV7-6 with TRBJ2-2; 9 bases are shared with TRBD1. From germline, CDR1 is SGHVS and CDR2 FNYEAQ. CDR3 length: 17 residues. V lost 4 bases to trimming and J lost 0 bases; unmatched junction nucleotides: 6. CDR3 bases: TGTGCCAGCAGCTCGACGGGACAGGGATCGAACACCGGGGAGCTGTTTTTT. Amino acids: CASSSTGQGSNTGELFF.

The chain employs TRBV5-8 and TRBJ1-5; D unresolved. The CDR3 has 15 residues. The V gene lost 0 bases and the J gene lost 2 bases, with 9 bases spanning the gap. The germline V gene has CDR1 SGHTS and CDR2 YDEGEE. The CDR3 DNA follows: TGTGCCAGCAGCTTGGGTTCCTTGGGCAATCAGCCCCAGCATTTT. It specifies CASSLGSLGNQPQHF.

This clone has just one count. This chain joins TRBV18 and TRBJ2-7, with TRBD2 as a possible D gene (5 bases). Germline V gene lookup returns CDR1 KGHSH and CDR2 LQKENI. V lost 3 bases and J lost 4, with 10 bases in between. CDR3 length: 13 amino acids. The CDR3 sequence: CASSPGLAYEQYF. In DNA form, the CDR3 reads TGTGCCAGCTCACCGGGCCTAGCTTACGAGCAGTACTTC.